Listed below are T cell receptor beta chains from one sample, sequenced in a study of T cells in Graves' hyperthyroidism and ophthalmopathy. TCRdb redid the calling of the multiplex PCR reads with MiXCR, one entry per CDR3 protein. The table lists a few hundred thousand distinct CDR3 sequences, more than 11% of them singletons. Sequencing input: blood. These receptors all stem from a woman aged 25-40 years with Graves' hyperthyroidism that later progressed to Graves' ophthalmopathy. CDR3s include the opening cysteine and the closing phenylalanine or tryptophan. D genes are given only for firm matches. For some rows the clone size is stated as once, few or many, or as a class when expanded; others skip it.

size,J,D,V,CDR3,DNA
many,TRBJ1-1,.,TRBV28,CASKMGGANTEAFF,TGTGCCAGCAAGATGGGAGGGGCGAACACTGAAGCTTTCTTT
many,TRBJ2-1,.,TRBV20-1,CSARVLGAYNEQFF,TGCAGTGCTAGAGTCCTAGGGGCCTACAATGAGCAGTTCTTC
many,TRBJ2-6,.,TRBV19,CASSDPRGLGANVLTF,TGTGCCAGTAGTGATCCGAGGGGATTGGGGGCCAACGTCCTGACTTTC
many,TRBJ2-3,.,TRBV11-2,CASSLFAGQSTDTQYF,TGTGCCAGCAGCTTATTCGCGGGGCAAAGCACAGATACGCAGTATTTT
.,TRBJ1-1,.,TRBV12-3/TRBV12-4,CATSRPGQRSTDAFF,TGTGCCACCAGCCGACCAGGACAGCGGAGCACTGATGCTTTCTTT
.,TRBJ1-5,.,TRBV20-1,CSASVGWSDQPQHF,TGCAGTGCTTCGGTTGGGTGGAGCGATCAGCCCCAGCATTTT
many,TRBJ2-1,.,TRBV6-1,CATTRSSYNEQFF,TGTGCCACAACTAGGAGCTCCTACAATGAGCAGTTCTTC
few,TRBJ1-5,.,TRBV14,CASPPRDTYNQPQHF,TGTGCCAGCCCGCCAAGGGACACTTACAATCAGCCCCAGCATTTT
many,TRBJ2-2,TRBD2,TRBV24-1,CATSDRILADNTGELFF,TGTGCCACCAGTGACCGTATACTAGCGGACAACACCGGGGAGCTGTTTTTT
many,TRBJ2-3,.,TRBV6-2/TRBV6-3,CASSSQGGVRTDTQYF,TGTGCCAGCAGTTCCCAGGGGGGGGTTCGCACAGATACGCAGTATTTT
many,TRBJ2-3,.,TRBV28,CASVGASDTQYF,TGTGCCAGCGTTGGGGCTTCAGATACGCAGTATTTT
.,TRBJ1-2,.,TRBV6-2/TRBV6-3,CASSPLNLRGNGYTF,TGTGCCAGCAGCCCTTTGAACCTGAGGGGAAATGGCTACACCTTC
many,TRBJ2-7,TRBD1,TRBV11-2,CASSPTGDTSYEQYF,TGTGCCAGCAGCCCAACAGGGGATACTTCCTACGAGCAGTACTTC
many,TRBJ2-3,TRBD2,TRBV27,CASSNPPFGSGLAGEPDTQYF,TGTGCCAGCAGTAATCCCCCTTTCGGGTCCGGACTAGCGGGAGAGCCAGATACGCAGTATTTT
few,TRBJ2-2,.,TRBV6-5,CASSSTGLNTGELFF,TGTGCCAGCAGTTCAACAGGGCTGAACACCGGGGAGCTGTTTTTT
.,TRBJ2-5,.,TRBV19,CATSRDRDPQETQYF,TGTGCCACTTCTAGGGACCGGGACCCCCAAGAGACCCAGTACTTC
.,TRBJ1-3,.,TRBV29-1,CSVEGGNSGNTIYF,TGCAGCGTTGAGGGGGGTAACTCTGGAAACACCATATATTTT
many,TRBJ2-1,TRBD1,TRBV2,CASSPNPGGWEQFF,TGTGCCAGCAGCCCGAATCCAGGGGGCTGGGAGCAGTTCTTC
many,TRBJ1-1,.,TRBV3-1,CASSQDGGMNTEAFF,TGTGCCAGCAGCCAAGACGGCGGAATGAACACTGAAGCTTTCTTT
.,TRBJ2-2,.,TRBV11-2,CASSPRGSSGELFF,TGTGCCAGCAGCCCCCGGGGGTCTAGCGGGGAGCTGTTTTTT
.,TRBJ2-2,.,TRBV7-3,CASSLNRDARELFF,TGTGCCAGCAGCTTAAATCGGGACGCCAGGGAGCTGTTTTTT
many,TRBJ1-2,TRBD1,TRBV27,CASSLSVTGGYTF,TGTGCCAGCAGTTTATCGGTGACAGGGGGCTACACCTTC
many,TRBJ1-1,TRBD1,TRBV9,CASSSLGTGVTEAFF,TGTGCCAGCAGCTCCCTGGGGACAGGGGTTACTGAAGCTTTCTTT